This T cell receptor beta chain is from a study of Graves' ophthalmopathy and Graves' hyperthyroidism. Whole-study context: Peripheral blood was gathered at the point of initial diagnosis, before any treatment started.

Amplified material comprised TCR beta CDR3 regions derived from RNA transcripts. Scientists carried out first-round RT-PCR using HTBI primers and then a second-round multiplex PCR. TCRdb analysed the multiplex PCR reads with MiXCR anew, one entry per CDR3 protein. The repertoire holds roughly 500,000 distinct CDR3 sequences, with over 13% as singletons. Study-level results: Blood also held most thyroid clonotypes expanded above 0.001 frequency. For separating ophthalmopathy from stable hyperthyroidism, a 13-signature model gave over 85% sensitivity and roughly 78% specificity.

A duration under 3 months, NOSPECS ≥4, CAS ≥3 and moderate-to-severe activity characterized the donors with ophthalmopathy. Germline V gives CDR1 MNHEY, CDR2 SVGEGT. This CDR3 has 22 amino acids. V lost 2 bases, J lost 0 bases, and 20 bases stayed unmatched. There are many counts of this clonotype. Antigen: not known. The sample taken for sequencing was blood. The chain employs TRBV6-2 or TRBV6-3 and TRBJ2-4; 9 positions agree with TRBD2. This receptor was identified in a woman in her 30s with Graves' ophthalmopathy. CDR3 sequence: CASSYGENRLAVRNEAKNIQYF. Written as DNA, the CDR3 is TGTGCCAGCAGTTACGGGGAAAATAGACTAGCGGTCCGTAACGAAGCCAAAAACATTCAGTACTTC.